The entry that follows covers one T cell receptor (beta chain) sequence. This specimen comes from a study of control samples from healthy donors and cancer patients. TCRdb's table, derived via immunoSEQ multiplex PCR, lists solely in-frame clones and lacks some. The table lists about 85,000 clones, approximately 91% of them singletons, with about 7.4% in the top ten. Trimming took 6 bases from V and 4 from J, leaving 10 bases between them. Germline V gene lookup returns CDR1 MNHEY and CDR2 SVGAGI. CDR3 length: 12 amino acids. Sequenced input: blood. The chain uses TRBV6-5 and TRBJ2-7; TRBD2 is a possible D gene (5 bases). The sequence came from a woman aged 60 to 75 in good health. The CDR3 DNA is TGTGCCAGCAGGAAGACTATGTACGAGCAGTACTTC. It specifies CASRKTMYEQYF.